These 21 T cell receptor beta chains originate from one sample sequenced in a study of blood T cell repertoires in COVID-19. The protocol was immunoSEQ multiplex PCR, while the TCRdb copy is restricted to in-frame clones and leaves out a portion. Among 78,000 or so clones listed, approximately 80% were seen once. Source material: peripheral blood. Receptors originate from a man at least 80 years old with acute or convalescent COVID-19.

This chain connects TRBV18 to TRBJ1-1; TRBD1 agrees at 10 bases. V dropped 0 bases and J dropped 1; count of bases not matched to a gene: 5. Germline V gives CDR1 KGHSH, CDR2 LQKENI. CDR3 size: 17 residues. The CDR3 spells CASSPPRQGAGNTEAFF. The CDR3 coding sequence is TGTGCCAGCTCACCACCGCGACAGGGGGCAGGGAACACTGAAGCTTTCTTT. The full variable domain, in which reference TRBV18 and TRBJ1-1 provide the parts outside the CDR3, is NAGVMQNPRHLVRRRGQEARLRCSPMKGHSHVYWYRQLPEEGLKFMVYLQKENIIDESGMPKERFSAEFPKEGPSILRIQQVVRGDSAAYFCASSPPRQGAGNTEAFFGQGTRLTVV.

The gene calls are TRBV19 and TRBJ1-4, with D possibly being TRBD1 (6 bases). V lost 5 bases and J 0 bases, leaving 10 bases between the germline ends. The CDR3 loop spans 15 amino acids. Germline CDR1 LNHDA, CDR2 SQIVND (reference sequence). CDR3 amino acids: CASSPRTATNEKLFF. In nucleotides, the CDR3 is TGTGCCAGTAGTCCGAGGACAGCAACTAATGAAAAACTGTTTTTT.

This rearrangement joins TRBV6-6 to TRBJ2-7; D is unclear. The CDR3 contains 12 residues. The V gene lost 3 bases and the J gene lost 2 bases, with 5 bases spanning the gap. The germline gives CDR1 MNHNY, CDR2 SVGAGI (reference sequence). The CDR3 DNA reads TGTGCCAGCAGTTATCTTACCTACGAGCAGTACTTC. Protein product: CASSYLTYEQYF.

The rearrangement joins TRBV6-5 to TRBJ2-4, with D perhaps matching TRBD1 (6 bases). Per germline, CDR1 MNHEY and CDR2 SVGAGI. V was pared by 5 bases and J by 3 bases, with 14 bases between. This CDR3 has 15 residues. CDR3 coding DNA: TGTGCCAGCAGTCACAGGGAAGGGGGCAAAAACATTCAGTACTTC. Amino acids: CASSHREGGKNIQYF.

The gene calls are TRBV9 and TRBJ1-2; 8 bases fit TRBD1. With V trimmed by 3 bases and J by 4 bases, 11 bases remained unmatched. The CDR3 covers 16 residues. Germline-derived CDR1 and CDR2 are SGDLS and YYNGEE. In nucleotides, the CDR3 is TGTGCCAGCAGCGCCCCCGGCGGGACAGGCTTCTATGGCTACACCTTC. This sequence encodes CASSAPGGTGFYGYTF. Based on the CDR3 plus reference TRBV9 and TRBJ1-2, the full variable domain is DSGVTQTPKHLITATGQRVTLRCSPRSGDLSVYWYQQSLDQGLQFLIQYYNGEERAKGNILERFSAQQFPDLHSELNLSSLELGDSALYFCASSAPGGTGFYGYTFGSGTRLTVV.

The chain carries TRBV7-2 and TRBJ2-4, with D unresolved. Germline assignment: CDR1 SGHTA and CDR2 FQGNSA. The CDR3 has 14 amino acids. The V end lost 5 bases, the J end lost 3 bases, and 11 bases lay between the germline ends. CDR3 in DNA: TGTGCCAGCAGCCCGAGGTCGGGCAAAAACATTCAGTACTTC. Translation: CASSPRSGKNIQYF.

J is TRBJ2-7 and V is TRBV29-1; 10 bases fit TRBD1. In germline, CDR1 is SQVTM, CDR2 ANQGSEA. The CDR3 has 14 residues. V dropped 4 bases and J dropped 4; count of bases not matched to a gene: 7. The CDR3 sequence: CSVGRTGGFYEQYF. In nucleotides, the CDR3 is TGCAGCGTTGGTAGGACAGGGGGTTTTTACGAGCAGTACTTC.

The DNA for the CDR3 is TGTGCCATCCGAACAGGGGGCAGCAATCAGCCCCAGCATTTT. This gives the protein CAIRTGGSNQPQHF. V gene TRBV6-5 combines with J gene TRBJ1-5; 9 positions match TRBD1. This CDR3 contains 14 residues. The ends lost 10 bases at V and 1 base at J; junction bases unmatched: 5. Germline values: CDR1 MNHEY, CDR2 SVGAGI.

The count of this clone is one. The chain uses TRBV12-5 and TRBJ1-5; D ambiguous. V was trimmed by 6 bases and J by 0 bases, leaving 15 bases between them. This CDR3 is 16 amino acids long. CDR1 is LGHNT, CDR2 FRNRAP, per germline. For the CDR3, the DNA is TGTGCTAGTGGCGGACCCGCCGGGGATAGCAATCAGCCCCAGCATTTT. Amino acid sequence: CASGGPAGDSNQPQHF.

The chain joins TRBV6-5 to TRBJ2-5; 10 bases are shared with TRBD2. CDR1 is MNHEY and CDR2 is SVGAGI in the germline V gene. The V segment lost 7 bases and the J segment 6 bases; nucleotides outside the gene matches: 8. CDR3 size: 14 residues. CDR3 protein: CASMPGLAIQTQYF. The CDR3 DNA reads as TGTGCCAGCATGCCGGGACTAGCGATACAGACCCAGTACTTC.

This sequence joins TRBV29-1 and TRBJ1-1; D is ambiguous. CDR1 is SQVTM and CDR2 is ANQGSEA in the germline V gene. The CDR3 has 11 amino acids. Trimming shortened V by 4 bases and J by 1 base, and 4 bases separated the two germline ends. CDR3 region: CSVGANTEAFF. In nucleotides, the CDR3 is TGCAGCGTTGGGGCGAACACTGAAGCTTTCTTT.

The rearrangement links TRBV27 to TRBJ2-3, with 9 bases identical to TRBD2. Germline-derived CDR1 and CDR2 are MNHEY and SMNVEV (reference sequence). The CDR3 totals 15 residues. The J segment lost 11 bases and the V segment lost 8 bases, leaving 17 bases of the junction unmatched. The CDR3 nucleotides are TGTGCCAGCTCTTCAGATGCGCGGGGGGGGTTTGGGCAGTATTTT. Translated, it gives CASSSDARGGFGQYF.

J is TRBJ2-5 and V is TRBV5-6, with 9 bases fitting TRBD2. V was pared by 3 bases and J by 2 bases, with 11 bases of the junction left unmatched. The V gene's germline CDR1 is SGHDT and CDR2 YYEEEE. The CDR3 loop spans 17 amino acids. The CDR3, as DNA: TGTGCCAGCAGCTCCACTGCGGGGGGGGCAACTCAAGAGACCCAGTACTTC. Translation: CASSSTAGGATQETQYF.

The chain joins TRBV7-6 to TRBJ2-7, with 8 bases aligning to TRBD2. The CDR3 is made up of 18 amino acids. Germline CDR1 is SGHVS and CDR2 is FNYEAQ. Trimming removed 2 bases from V and 2 bases from J; junction bases left unmatched: 14. For the CDR3, the DNA is TGTGCCAGCAGCTTATCGGGGATTAGCGGGGCTTTTCCCTACGAGCAGTACTTC. It encodes CASSLSGISGAFPYEQYF.

V gene TRBV9 combines with J gene TRBJ2-2, with TRBD2 matching over 8 bases. V dropped 3 bases and J dropped 0; count of bases not matched to a gene: 7. This CDR3 comprises 17 residues. Germline CDR1 reads SGDLS; CDR2 reads YYNGEE. The chain's CDR3 is CASSAASAGANTGELFF. In nucleotides, the CDR3 is TGTGCCAGCAGCGCGGCTTCAGCGGGGGCGAACACCGGGGAGCTGTTTTTT.

The chain recombines TRBV6-5 with TRBJ1-4, with 8 nucleotides matching TRBD1. The CDR3 totals 14 residues. Germline CDR1 and CDR2: MNHEY and SVGAGI. With V trimmed by 6 bases and J by 8 bases, 8 bases remained unmatched. CDR3 DNA: TGTGCCAGCAGAAACAGGGGGAGTGGGGAAAAACTGTTTTTT. Encoded protein: CASRNRGSGEKLFF.

With regard to this clone: This same CDR3 is encoded by further DNA sequences in the sample. The chain uses TRBV6-2 or TRBV6-3 and TRBJ2-2, with TRBD2 matching 11 bases. The CDR3 loop spans 15 amino acids. J was trimmed by 1 base and V by 5 bases; bases with no gene match: 0. CDR1 is MNHEY, CDR2 SVGEGT, per germline. Here the CDR3 DNA reads TGTGCCAGCAGTCTAGCGGGGGGGAACACCGGGGAGCTGTTTTTT. It is translated as CASSLAGGNTGELFF.

The chain recombines TRBV6-4 with TRBJ2-1, with D perhaps TRBD2 (6 bases). From germline, CDR1 is MRHNA and CDR2 SNTAGT. The V gene lost 8 bases and the J gene lost 5 bases, with 19 bases spanning the gap. The CDR3 totals 15 residues. CDR3 DNA sequence: TGTGCCAGCGCCCAAGGAGGGCTGGGTAACAATGAGCAGTTCTTC. It translates to CASAQGGLGNNEQFF.

This chain connects TRBV2 to TRBJ2-7, with D unclear. The germline gives CDR1 SNHLY, CDR2 FYNNEI. V gave up 2 bases and J gave up 3 bases, with 8 bases separating them. This CDR3 has 13 residues. This CDR3 reads CASSESLRYEQYF. DNA for the CDR3: TGTGCCAGCAGTGAATCGCTACGCTACGAGCAGTACTTC.

The rearrangement joins TRBV5-1 to TRBJ1-3; 9 bases match TRBD1. The CDR3 extends over 16 amino acids. V lost 4 bases, J lost 0 bases, and 5 bases stayed unmatched. Germline CDR1 and CDR2: SGHRS and YFSETQ. The CDR3 DNA follows: TGCGCCAGCAGCGCCGGGACAGGGCCCTCTGGAAACACCATATATTTT. This sequence encodes CASSAGTGPSGNTIYF.

This clone was observed a few times. This chain joins TRBV5-4 and TRBJ1-2; D not certain. Looked up from germline, CDR1 is SGHNT and CDR2 is YYREEE (reference sequence). The V end was cut by 5 bases, the J end by 6 bases, with 17 bases between. The CDR3 length is 14 residues. In nucleotides, the CDR3 is TGTGCCAGCAGAGCCTGGGTACAGTCGGATGGCTACACCTTC. This codes for CASRAWVQSDGYTF.